Listed below are T cell receptor beta chains from one sample, sequenced in a study of T cell changes during pregnancy in multiple sclerosis. Data came from immunoSEQ multiplex PCR; TCRdb stores just in-frame clones and leaves some out. Among around 100,000 clones listed, 75% to 95% were seen once. This sample comprised peripheral blood, obtained in the second trimester of pregnancy. These TCRs come from a female donor in good health, enrolled as a control in a pregnancy study. The CDR3 runs from the conserved cysteine through the conserved F or W. Fields, in order: D gene, V gene, J gene, CDR3 DNA, CDR3 protein. A D gene is named only where the DNA matches it firmly.

d_call: NA; v_call: TRBV30; j_call: TRBJ1-2; cdr3_nt: TGTGCCTGGAGTGAGAACGGGATAAACTATGGCTACACCTTC; cdr3_aa: CAWSENGINYGYTF
d_call: NA; v_call: TRBV5-8; j_call: TRBJ1-1; cdr3_nt: TGTGCCAGCAGCTTGAGGGGTCTCCCTGAAGCTTTCTTT; cdr3_aa: CASSLRGLPEAFF
d_call: TRBD1; v_call: TRBV19; j_call: TRBJ1-5; cdr3_nt: TGTGCCAGTAGTACCGCAGGGACAGGGGGCAGACAGCCCCAGCATTTT; cdr3_aa: CASSTAGTGGRQPQHF
d_call: TRBD1; v_call: TRBV5-1; j_call: TRBJ1-4; cdr3_nt: TGCGCCAGCAGACCCCAGGGGGCGGCTAATGAAAAACTGTTTTTT; cdr3_aa: CASRPQGAANEKLFF
d_call: NA; v_call: TRBV15; j_call: TRBJ1-5; cdr3_nt: TGTGCCACCAGCAGAGTGGGGAGTAGCAATCAGCCCCAGCATTTT; cdr3_aa: CATSRVGSSNQPQHF
d_call: NA; v_call: TRBV14; j_call: TRBJ2-1; cdr3_nt: TGTGCCAGCAGCCGCAGGGATTCCTACAATGAGCAGTTCTTC; cdr3_aa: CASSRRDSYNEQFF
d_call: TRBD1; v_call: TRBV19; j_call: TRBJ2-1; cdr3_nt: TGTGCCAGTAGTATAGAGGGGACAGACTACAATGAGCAGTTCTTC; cdr3_aa: CASSIEGTDYNEQFF
d_call: TRBD1; v_call: TRBV28; j_call: TRBJ1-2; cdr3_nt: TGTGCCAGCCTAACAGGGGGCGGTGAATATGGCTACACCTTC; cdr3_aa: CASLTGGGEYGYTF
d_call: NA; v_call: TRBV27; j_call: TRBJ2-7; cdr3_nt: TGTGCCAGCAGTTTATCGAGGGACACCTTCTCCTACGAGCAGTACTTC; cdr3_aa: CASSLSRDTFSYEQYF
d_call: NA; v_call: TRBV19; j_call: TRBJ1-6; cdr3_nt: TGTGCCAGTACCGTCAGCTCCTATAATTCACCCCTCCACTTT; cdr3_aa: CASTVSSYNSPLHF
d_call: TRBD2; v_call: TRBV5-1; j_call: TRBJ2-4; cdr3_nt: TGCGCCAGCAGCTTGGGGCGGGGGGAGCAGGACATTCAGTACTTC; cdr3_aa: CASSLGRGEQDIQYF
d_call: NA; v_call: TRBV19; j_call: TRBJ1-1; cdr3_nt: TGTGCCAGTAGCATCAGGGGAGACACTGAAGCTTTCTTT; cdr3_aa: CASSIRGDTEAFF
d_call: NA; v_call: TRBV28; j_call: TRBJ1-5; cdr3_nt: TGTGCCAGCAGTTTAAAGGCCCTTGGGCCCGGTCAGCCCCAGCATTTT; cdr3_aa: CASSLKALGPGQPQHF
d_call: NA; v_call: TRBV28; j_call: TRBJ1-1; cdr3_nt: TGTGCCAGTATCACAGGGAACACTGAAGCTTTCTTT; cdr3_aa: CASITGNTEAFF
d_call: TRBD1; v_call: TRBV5-6; j_call: TRBJ1-2; cdr3_nt: TGTGCCAGCAGCTTCGGACAGGGGACGAGGGGCTATGGCTACACCTTC; cdr3_aa: CASSFGQGTRGYGYTF
d_call: NA; v_call: TRBV7-2; j_call: TRBJ2-7; cdr3_nt: TGTGCCAGCAGCCGCTCCTACGAGCAGTACTTC; cdr3_aa: CASSRSYEQYF
d_call: TRBD1; v_call: TRBV6-1; j_call: TRBJ1-6; cdr3_nt: TGTGCCAGCAGTGATAACAGGGGAAATTCACCCCTCCACTTT; cdr3_aa: CASSDNRGNSPLHF
d_call: NA; v_call: TRBV7-2; j_call: TRBJ1-3; cdr3_nt: TGTGCCAGCAGCTTAGTATCCAGGTCTGGAAACACCATATATTTT; cdr3_aa: CASSLVSRSGNTIYF
d_call: NA; v_call: TRBV18; j_call: TRBJ1-4; cdr3_nt: TGTGCCAGCTCTTCTATGGGCACAACTAATGAAAAACTGTTTTTT; cdr3_aa: CASSSMGTTNEKLFF
d_call: TRBD2; v_call: TRBV9; j_call: TRBJ2-1; cdr3_nt: TGTGCCAGCAGCGTAGAGGTTACTAGCGGGTTCGAGCAGTTCTTC; cdr3_aa: CASSVEVTSGFEQFF
d_call: NA; v_call: TRBV30; j_call: TRBJ1-1; cdr3_nt: TGTGCCTGGAGTCAGGGGAACACTGAAGCTTTCTTT; cdr3_aa: CAWSQGNTEAFF
d_call: TRBD1; v_call: TRBV7-9; j_call: TRBJ1-4; cdr3_nt: TGTGCCAGCAGCTTAGGAGGGGGCGGACTTGCAACTAATGAAAAACTGTTTTTT; cdr3_aa: CASSLGGGGLATNEKLFF
d_call: NA; v_call: TRBV15; j_call: TRBJ1-1; cdr3_nt: TGTGCCACCAGCAGAGATGGGCGGGGGGATAACACTGAAGCTTTCTTT; cdr3_aa: CATSRDGRGDNTEAFF
d_call: NA; v_call: TRBV7-9; j_call: TRBJ1-5; cdr3_nt: TGTGCCAGCAGCTTGGGGGGTGCTAACAATCAGCCCCAGCATTTT; cdr3_aa: CASSLGGANNQPQHF
d_call: NA; v_call: TRBV5-1; j_call: TRBJ1-2; cdr3_nt: TGCGCCAGCAGCTTGACTGCTGACTATGGCTACACCTTC; cdr3_aa: CASSLTADYGYTF
d_call: NA; v_call: TRBV28; j_call: TRBJ2-2; cdr3_nt: TGTGCCAGCAGGTTGAGGAGGGGTGACGCCGGGGAGCTGTTTTTT; cdr3_aa: CASRLRRGDAGELFF
d_call: NA; v_call: TRBV7-9; j_call: TRBJ1-4; cdr3_nt: TGTGCCAGCAGCTTAGTAAATCTTGATGAAAAACTGTTTTTT; cdr3_aa: CASSLVNLDEKLFF
d_call: TRBD2; v_call: TRBV6-5; j_call: TRBJ2-1; cdr3_nt: TGTGCCAGCAGTTACTCTTTGGTAGCGGGAGGGGCTGAGCAGTTCTTC; cdr3_aa: CASSYSLVAGGAEQFF
d_call: NA; v_call: TRBV14; j_call: TRBJ1-4; cdr3_nt: TGTGCCAGCAGCCAAGAACTCAGGGGTGAAAAACTGTTTTTT; cdr3_aa: CASSQELRGEKLFF